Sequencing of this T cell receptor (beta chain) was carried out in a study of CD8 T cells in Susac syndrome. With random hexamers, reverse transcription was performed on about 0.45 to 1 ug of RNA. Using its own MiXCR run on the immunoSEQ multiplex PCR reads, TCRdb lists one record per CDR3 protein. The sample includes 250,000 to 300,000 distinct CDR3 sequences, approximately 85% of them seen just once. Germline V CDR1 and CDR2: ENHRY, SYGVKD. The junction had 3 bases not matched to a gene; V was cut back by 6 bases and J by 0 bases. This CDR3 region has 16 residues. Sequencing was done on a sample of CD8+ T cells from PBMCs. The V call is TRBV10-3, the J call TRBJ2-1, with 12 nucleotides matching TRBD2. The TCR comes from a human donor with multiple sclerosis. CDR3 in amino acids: CAIRLTSGSSYNEQFF. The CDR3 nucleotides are TGTGCCATCAGGCTGACTAGCGGGAGCTCCTACAATGAGCAGTTCTTC.